The 20 T cell receptor beta chains below were found in one sample sequenced in a study of identical twins (dated by TCRdb to the mid-2010s). The library was produced with 5' RACE. Reads for this sample came from an Illumina HiSeq 2000. TCRdb's own reprocessing of the public reads used fastp at Q25 and MiXCR and kept productive beta chains. All rows with the same CDR3 protein become a single entry with the most common DNA and genes. Counted in this sample were about 450,000 distinct CDR3 sequences; under 20% of them appeared once. The ten largest make up approximately 12% of the sample. Sequenced input: naive T cells sorted from blood. The cell subset or site label for this specimen denotes: cells isolated with a human naive T-cell isolation kit. These receptors originate from a man over 45 in good health.

The chain employs TRBV20-1 and TRBJ1-2, with D possibly matching TRBD1 (5 bases). The CDR3 is 14 residues long. V lost 6 bases to trimming and J lost 4 bases, with 18 bases between them. Germline lookup yields CDR1 DFQATT and CDR2 SNEGSKA (reference sequence). The CDR3 loop reads CSARDPSVGYGYTF. Written as DNA, the CDR3 is TGCAGTGCCAGGGACCCCTCAGTGGGCTATGGCTACACCTTC.

This clonotype was seen ten or more times. V gene TRBV12-3 or TRBV12-4 combines with J gene TRBJ2-3, with D hard to call. V lost 6 bases and J 0 bases, leaving 7 bases between the germline ends. There are 13 residues in the CDR3. The CDR3 reads CASRELSTDTQYF. For the CDR3, the DNA is TGTGCCAGCAGAGAACTTAGCACAGATACGCAGTATTTT.

This clonotype was seen a handful of times. The chain employs TRBV28 and TRBJ1-1; D may be TRBD1 (6 bases). This CDR3 comprises 11 residues. Germline V gives CDR1 MDHEN, CDR2 SYDVKM. V lost 6 bases and J 7 bases, leaving 9 bases between the germline ends. In nucleotides, the CDR3 is TGTGCCAGCAGGGAACAGGGTGAAGCTTTCTTT. Protein product: CASREQGEAFF.

In this sample, this clonotype turned up once. The chain recombines TRBV7-9 with TRBJ2-7; D ambiguous. Germline CDR1 reads SEHNR; CDR2 reads FQNEAQ (reference sequence). Trimming removed 5 bases at V and 6 bases at J, with 11 bases between. The CDR3 length is 12 residues. The CDR3 DNA sequence: TGTGCCAGCAGCCCGCAAGGCTTCGAGCAGTACTTC. Its translation: CASSPQGFEQYF.

DNA of the CDR3: TGTGCCATCAGTGCCATGGCCGGGACAGGGGACACCGGGGAGCTGTTTTTT. The encoded protein is CAISAMAGTGDTGELFF. The rearrangement joins TRBV10-3 to TRBJ2-2, with 10 bases that match TRBD1. The germline V gene has CDR1 ENHRY and CDR2 SYGVKD. CDR3 length equals 17 residues. Unmatched junction bases numbered 8, after V lost 4 bases and J lost 3 bases.

The chain combines TRBV27 with TRBJ1-4; possible D gene TRBD1, 5 bases. CDR1 is MNHEY and CDR2 is SMNVEV in the germline V gene (reference sequence). Trimming shortened V by 6 bases and J by 7 bases, and 15 bases separated the two germline ends. There are 14 residues in the CDR3. In nucleotides, the CDR3 is TGTGCCAGCAGCCCGACAGCCTGGGGTGAAAAACTGTTTTTT. Protein: CASSPTAWGEKLFF.

The chain has TRBV10-3 and TRBJ2-7; D unresolved. Per germline, CDR1 ENHRY and CDR2 SYGVKD. The CDR3 runs 14 residues. V dropped 6 bases and J dropped 4 bases, with 16 bases sitting between them. The CDR3 region is CAISSVGQGYEQYF. In nucleotides, the CDR3 is TGTGCCATCAGCTCCGTCGGGCAAGGGTACGAGCAGTACTTC.

This clonotype was seen a handful of times. V and J are TRBV20-1 and TRBJ1-6; D uncertain. CDR3 length: 14 residues. Germline CDR1 reads DFQATT; CDR2 reads SNEGSKA (reference sequence). Trimming took off 7 bases at V and 0 bases at J, with 10 bases between the two ends. In DNA, the CDR3 is TGCAGTGGTTTAGACGGCTCCTATAATTCACCCCTCCACTTT. Amino acids: CSGLDGSYNSPLHF.

The V and J genes are TRBV6-2 or TRBV6-3 and TRBJ2-1; TRBD1 might be the D (5 bases). Trimming left V 7 bases short and J 9 bases short, with 10 bases between. CDR3 length equals 11 residues. Germline V gene data show CDR1 as MNHEY and CDR2 as SVGEGT. CDR3 protein: CASTGRGEQFF. As DNA, the CDR3 is TGTGCCAGCACAGGAAGGGGTGAGCAGTTCTTC.

This clonotype has a count of ten or more. The chain is built from TRBV7-2 and TRBJ1-2; the D is unclear. Germline V gene lookup returns CDR1 SGHTA and CDR2 FQGNSA. The germline V and J ends were trimmed by 1 base and 7 bases, with 10 bases remaining between them. CDR3 length equals 13 residues. The CDR3: CASSLEGLRGYTF. The CDR3 region has the DNA TGTGCCAGCAGCTTAGAAGGGTTGCGTGGCTACACCTTC.

A few counts support this clonotype. This chain uses TRBV7-2 with TRBJ2-5; D is ambiguous. Germline-derived CDR1 and CDR2 are SGHTA and FQGNSA. CDR3 length: 16 residues. V lost 0 bases and J 4 bases, leaving 15 bases between the germline ends. The CDR3 region is CASSLAQTGSGETQYF. DNA of the CDR3: TGTGCCAGCAGCTTAGCTCAGACTGGGTCGGGAGAGACCCAGTACTTC.

This clonotype was seen repeatedly, ten times or more. This rearrangement joins TRBV7-6 to TRBJ2-3; the D call may be TRBD1 or TRBD2 (5 bases each). CDR1 SGHVS and CDR2 FNYEAQ come from the germline V gene. The ends were cut back, 0 bases at V and 3 bases at J, with 10 bases in the middle. This CDR3 comprises 15 residues. The CDR3 coding sequence is TGTGCCAGCAGCTTAGCTGGGACGGCGACAGATACGCAGTATTTT. It yields the protein CASSLAGTATDTQYF.

The chain has TRBV2 and TRBJ2-1; 12 bases agree with TRBD2. The germline gives CDR1 SNHLY, CDR2 FYNNEI. V lost 6 bases to trimming and J lost 1 base; unmatched junction nucleotides: 4. This CDR3 comprises 16 residues. The CDR3: CASRLLAGGSYNEQFF. DNA of the CDR3: TGTGCCAGCAGACTCCTAGCGGGGGGGTCCTACAATGAGCAGTTCTTC.

This chain links TRBV20-1 with TRBJ2-7; a weak D match, TRBD1 (6 bases). This CDR3 is 11 amino acids long. CDR1 and CDR2 (germline): DFQATT, SNEGSKA (reference sequence). The ends were cut back, 5 bases at V and 3 bases at J, with 8 bases in the middle. The chain's CDR3 is CSAQGNYEQYF. The CDR3, as DNA: TGCAGTGCTCAGGGGAACTACGAGCAGTACTTC.

This clonotype came up many times. The V gene is TRBV4-3, the J gene TRBJ2-6; 7 positions agree with TRBD1. V shed 1 base and J 2 bases; nucleotides not matched to a gene: 11. The CDR3 is 19 amino acids. CDR1 is LGHNA, CDR2 YSLEER, per germline. CDR3 sequence reads: CASSQARGTFEAGANVLTF. CDR3 in DNA: TGCGCCAGCAGCCAAGCCAGGGGGACCTTCGAAGCTGGGGCCAACGTCCTGACTTTC.

J is TRBJ2-3 and V is TRBV4-3; D is tentatively TRBD1 or TRBD2 (5 bases each). Trimming removed 1 base at V and 0 bases at J, with 11 bases between. CDR1 and CDR2 from the germline V gene are LGHNA and YSLEER. This CDR3 is 16 amino acids long. In DNA form, the CDR3 reads TGCGCCAGCAGCCAAGTGTTTGGGGGTAGCACAGATACGCAGTATTTT. Translation: CASSQVFGGSTDTQYF.

This clonotype has only one observation. This rearrangement joins TRBV6-2 or TRBV6-3 to TRBJ1-4, with D possibly matching TRBD1 (5 bases). V was cut by 7 bases and J by 7 bases, with 16 bases left in between. The CDR3 length is 14 residues. Germline assignment: CDR1 MNHEY and CDR2 SVGEGT. The CDR3 protein is CASNFRALGEKLFF. The CDR3, as DNA: TGTGCCAGCAACTTCAGGGCCCTGGGTGAAAAACTGTTTTTT.

In this sample, this clonotype turned up many times. The chain has TRBV20-1 and TRBJ2-7; 13 bases fit TRBD2. Germline assignment: CDR1 DFQATT and CDR2 SNEGSKA (reference sequence). The CDR3 extends over 16 amino acids. Losses at the gene ends were 3 bases for V and 6 bases for J; bases not matched to a gene: 11. CDR3 coding DNA: TGCAGTGCTAGCGGAACTAGCGGGAGGGCCTTGGGCGAGCAGTACTTC. Translated: CSASGTSGRALGEQYF.

The chain couples TRBV12-3 or TRBV12-4 to TRBJ2-3; perhaps TRBD1 as D (6 bases). V gave up 6 bases and J gave up 2 bases, with 21 bases separating them. CDR3 length equals 17 residues. Written as DNA, the CDR3 is TGTGCCAGCAGACCCCTGACAGGAACCTTTTCCACAGATACGCAGTATTTT. As protein: CASRPLTGTFSTDTQYF.

The V and J genes are TRBV5-1 and TRBJ1-1; D is perhaps TRBD1 (6 bases). The germline V gene encodes CDR1 SGHRS and CDR2 YFSETQ. The CDR3 has 14 amino acids. V was cut by 4 bases and J by 6 bases, with 16 bases left in between. The CDR3 coding sequence is TGCGCCAGCAGCCCTCTACAGGGCGGACCTGAAGCTTTCTTT. Translating gives CASSPLQGGPEAFF.